The 9 T cell receptor beta chains given below trace back to one sample, sequenced in a study of cytomegalovirus exposure and HLA in healthy donors (dated by TCRdb to about 2017). Receptors were amplified or captured by the immunoSEQ multiplex PCR assay. For the multiplex PCR, a mixture combining 60 forward primers for TCR Vbeta segments and 13 reverse primers for TCR Jbeta segments was used. Imported from immuneACCESS, the table was reduced by TCRdb to in-frame sequences with V and J called. These copies leave out some clones; in studies compared against another copy, an unresolved V gene accounts for under half, and the cause of the remainder is not known. This sample is represented by 150,000 or so clones; 81% of them were singletons. The top ten clones comprise roughly 4.9% of the sample. The sample consisted of PBMCs. These receptors were obtained from a young woman in good health and CMV-seropositive.

The rearrangement uses TRBV5-4 and TRBJ2-7; TRBD2 matches 9 bases. The CDR3 runs to 14 residues. Germline V gene data show CDR1 as SGHNT and CDR2 as YYREEE (reference sequence). J lost 8 bases, V lost 4 bases, and 10 bases had no gene match. The CDR3 region has the DNA TGTGCCAGCAGCCCGACCAGACTAGCGGATAAGCAGTACTTC. Protein product: CASSPTRLADKQYF.

The chain has TRBV5-1 and TRBJ2-7; possible D gene TRBD2, 5 bases. Germline V lookup: CDR1 SGHRS, CDR2 YFSETQ. The V gene lost 1 base and the J gene lost 3 bases, with 20 bases spanning the gap. This CDR3 comprises 17 residues. In nucleotides, the CDR3 is TGCGCCAGCAGCTTGAGGCCGCCTCGGGGTTCGCACTACGAGCAGTACTTC. Amino acid sequence: CASSLRPPRGSHYEQYF. The whole variable domain, filled in from reference TRBV5-1 and TRBJ2-7, reads KAGVTQTPRYLIKTRGQQVTLSCSPISGHRSVSWYQQTPGQGLQFLFEYFSETQRNKGNFPGRFSGRQFSNSRSEMNVSTLELGDSALYLCASSLRPPRGSHYEQYFGPGTRLTVT.

This chain connects TRBV18 to TRBJ2-6; no definite D call. Per germline, CDR1 KGHSH and CDR2 LQKENI. Trimming took 3 bases from V and 0 from J, leaving 6 bases between them. The CDR3 contains 15 residues. CDR3 bases: TGTGCCAGCTCACCGTCTACCTCTGGGGCCAACGTCCTGACTTTC. This gives the protein CASSPSTSGANVLTF.

The V call is TRBV7-9, the J call TRBJ2-3, with D unresolved. The CDR3 has 15 residues. From germline, CDR1 is SEHNR and CDR2 FQNEAQ (reference sequence). Trimming removed 0 bases from V and 2 bases from J, with 9 bases in between. The CDR3 sequence is CASSLAVDNTDTQYF. CDR3 nucleotide sequence: TGTGCCAGCAGCTTAGCTGTCGACAACACAGATACGCAGTATTTT.

The rearrangement joins TRBV27 to TRBJ1-1; 8 positions match TRBD1. CDR3 length: 11 amino acids. V shed 10 bases, J shed 8 bases, and the junction held 6 bases outside the gene matches. Germline V CDR1 and CDR2: MNHEY, SMNVEV (reference sequence). The CDR3 loop reads CATGQGWEAFF. CDR3 coding DNA: TGTGCCACCGGACAGGGCTGGGAAGCTTTCTTT.

This clone came up once. This chain joins TRBV23-1 and TRBJ2-2; tentative D call: TRBD1 (5 bases). TRBV23-1 is an ORF for which the function is uncertain. The CDR3 extends over 14 amino acids. V was clipped by 4 bases and J by 3 bases, with 9 bases between them. The CDR3 is CASSPTTDTGELFF. The CDR3 DNA reads TGCGCCAGCAGTCCTACGACAGACACCGGGGAGCTGTTTTTT.

The chain uses TRBV5-6 and TRBJ2-7, with 7 bases lining up with TRBD2. The CDR3 totals 13 residues. The V gene end was trimmed by 7 bases and the J gene end by 7 bases; junction bases not matched to a gene: 11. The germline gives CDR1 SGHDT, CDR2 YYEEEE. The CDR3 DNA follows: TGTGCCAGCGAAGGACTAGGTCTAGGGGAGCAGTACTTC. Its translation is CASEGLGLGEQYF.

This chain connects TRBV15 to TRBJ2-5; no firm D call. The CDR3 totals 13 residues. V was clipped by 1 base and J by 5 bases, with 8 bases between them. Germline CDR1 LNHNV, CDR2 YYDKDF (reference sequence). The CDR3 spells CATSRGELETQYF. CDR3 DNA: TGTGCCACCAGCAGAGGAGAATTGGAGACCCAGTACTTC.

The rearrangement joins TRBV20-1 to TRBJ2-7, with D maybe TRBD2 (6 bases). The germline V and J ends were trimmed by 7 bases and 6 bases, with 13 bases remaining between them. Germline V CDR1 and CDR2: DFQATT, SNEGSKA (reference sequence). The CDR3 has 11 amino acids. CDR3 sequence reads: CSVQSEGEQYF. CDR3 DNA: TGCAGTGTCCAATCGGAGGGCGAGCAGTACTTC.